The entry below describes one T cell receptor beta chain. Its target is unknown. This CDR3 has 14 residues. V lost 2 bases to trimming and J lost 9 bases, with 12 bases between them. Germline V gives CDR1 SGHRS, CDR2 YFSETQ. These data come from a study of cytotoxic CD8 clonotypes in ibrutinib-treated CLL. Sequencing was performed with immunoSEQ multiplex PCR; in TCRdb, only in-frame clones are kept and a portion is missing. The profile shows more than 200,000 clones, 65% to 80% of them singletons. Study results and caveats: A rise in clonality was seen at ibrutinib response, and a fall back toward baseline was seen at progression.

The V and J genes are TRBV5-1 and TRBJ1-6; unclear D gene. Source: PBMCs, taken after 12 months of ibrutinib treatment. The sequence came from a human donor with chronic lymphocytic leukemia. The CDR3: CASSLEYDGSPLHF. The CDR3 DNA follows: TGCGCCAGCAGCTTAGAGTACGACGGTTCACCCCTCCACTTT.